This TCR beta chain was obtained from a study of identical twins. This clonotype was counted only a few times. The CDR3 totals 16 residues. CDR1 SGHRS and CDR2 YFSETQ come from the germline V gene. V was cut by 2 bases and J by 0 bases, with 13 bases left in between. Unique molecular identifiers were present on the cDNA, and a universal primer site came from template switching. In TCRdb, the 5' RACE reads were re-called with MiXCR into one record per CDR3 protein. The sample gives under 800,000 distinct CDR3 sequences, around 20% of which show up once; about 4.5% is in the top ten. Among all donors, each was a healthy Caucasian. Another study also made use of these data, one on T cells expressing NK-cell markers.

The chain recombines TRBV5-1 with TRBJ2-3; D uncertain. Sequencing was carried out using PBMCs. The receptor was derived from a woman aged 18-29 years in good health. The chain's CDR3 is CASSLDGYISTDTQYF. CDR3 DNA: TGCGCCAGCAGCTTAGACGGGTACATAAGCACAGATACGCAGTATTTT.